The 28 T cell receptor beta chains listed next were all sequenced from one sample in a study of monozygotic twins with inflammatory bowel disease. TCRdb processed the 5' RACE reads again and assigns one entry to each CDR3 protein, with no DNA. This specimen shows 88,000 or so distinct CDR3 sequences; the ten leading clones hold around 6.8%. Sequenced input: blood. Receptors originate from a human donor with ulcerative colitis or Crohn's disease, or a healthy co-twin of an affected twin (not recorded which).

This chain uses TRBV12-3 or TRBV12-4 with TRBJ2-1; TCRdb selects TRBD2, and the lack of DNA leaves this call unchecked. The CDR3 extends over 18 amino acids. CDR3 amino acids: CASSLGVSSGGAYNEQFF.

This chain uses TRBV15 with TRBJ1-6; with no DNA, the TCRdb D assignment of TRBD1 cannot be verified. CDR1 LNHNV and CDR2 YYDKDF come from the germline V gene (reference sequence). The CDR3 is 15 residues long. CDR3 sequence: CATSRERGVVSPLHF. Drawing the rest from reference TRBV15 and TRBJ1-6, the complete variable domain is DAMVIQNPRYQVTQFGKPVTLSCSQTLNHNVMYWYQQKSSQAPKLLFHYYDKDFNNEADTPDNFQSRRPNTSFCFLDIRSPGLGDTAMYLCATSRERGVVSPLHFGNGTRLTVT.

The chain carries TRBV4-2 and TRBJ2-7; the D gene TCRdb calls, TRBD2, cannot be checked with no DNA. The CDR3 contains 16 residues. Germline V gene lookup returns CDR1 LGHNA and CDR2 YNFKEQ. The CDR3 region is CASSQEGTSGGNEQYF.

V and J are TRBV6-2 or TRBV6-3 and TRBJ1-5; lacking DNA, the TRBD1 call made by TCRdb goes unchecked. The CDR3 length is 17 residues. CDR1 MNHEY and CDR2 SVGEGT come from the germline V gene. The CDR3 loop reads CASSFGQITRTRQPQHF.

This chain's CDR3 is CASSRDPGRGNTIYF. The chain links TRBV5-1 to TRBJ1-3; the TRBD1 assignment by TCRdb is unverifiable without DNA. CDR1 SGHRS and CDR2 YFSETQ come from the germline V gene. CDR3 length: 15 amino acids.

This chain joins TRBV10-3 and TRBJ1-1; TCRdb indicates TRBD1, and absent DNA this call remains unverified. Germline lookup yields CDR1 ENHRY and CDR2 SYGVKD. The CDR3 has 13 residues. This CDR3 is CAIHPGGATEAFF.

The gene calls are TRBV11-2 and TRBJ1-1. CDR1 and CDR2 from the germline V gene are SGHAT and FQNNGV. CDR3 size: 13 residues. CDR3 loop: CASSYTVNTEAFF.

The rearrangement uses TRBV5-1 and TRBJ2-5. The CDR3 totals 13 residues. The germline V gene has CDR1 SGHRS and CDR2 YFSETQ. The CDR3 sequence: CASSPQPSGTQYF.

The V gene is TRBV2, the J gene TRBJ1-2; with no DNA, the TCRdb D assignment of TRBD1 cannot be verified. Germline-derived CDR1 and CDR2 are SNHLY and FYNNEI. The length of the CDR3 is 19 residues. The CDR3 loop is CASRVWAGGERGGSYGYTF.

The chain has TRBV4-2 and TRBJ2-3. Germline V gene sequence: CDR1 LGHNA, CDR2 YNFKEQ. The CDR3 sequence is 15 residues long. Here the CDR3 reads CASSQRASVADTQYF.

The CDR3 sequence: CASSRAEQGGSIEAFF. This chain uses TRBV5-5 with TRBJ1-1. Germline lookup yields CDR1 SGHKS and CDR2 YYEKEE (reference sequence). This CDR3 contains 16 residues.

The rearrangement joins TRBV12-3 or TRBV12-4 to TRBJ1-1; TCRdb names TRBD1, which stays unverified in the absence of DNA. The CDR3 totals 16 residues. This CDR3 is CASFGERGRSVGEAFF.

This rearrangement joins TRBV12-3 or TRBV12-4 to TRBJ2-3; as DNA is missing, the TRBD2 call by TCRdb cannot be tested. CDR3 length: 15 amino acids. The CDR3 loop reads CASSPSGGARDTQYF.

The chain is built from TRBV6-1 and TRBJ2-5; TCRdb outputs TRBD2, but without DNA this stays unchecked. The CDR3 loop spans 14 amino acids. The V gene's germline CDR1 is MNHNS and CDR2 SASEGT. The CDR3 here is CASSAGLSGETQYF.

V usage is TRBV18 and J usage is TRBJ1-3; TCRdb's assignment of TRBD1 cannot be checked, as there is no DNA. Looked up from germline, CDR1 is KGHSH and CDR2 is LQKENI. CDR3 length: 16 amino acids. The CDR3 sequence: CASSQEPGGHGNTIYF.

The chain employs TRBV12-3 or TRBV12-4 and TRBJ1-1. CDR3 length equals 14 residues. The CDR3 spells CASSTRRTNTEAFF.

The chain employs TRBV4-1 and TRBJ2-7; the D gene TCRdb calls, TRBD1, cannot be checked with no DNA. The CDR3 is 16 amino acids. Germline V gene data show CDR1 as MGHRA and CDR2 as YSYEKL. CDR3 sequence: CASSLIQGLSSYEQYF.

The J gene is TRBJ1-2, the V gene TRBV11-2. The CDR3 sequence is 13 residues long. In germline, CDR1 is SGHAT, CDR2 FQNNGV. The CDR3 sequence: CASSFGLVYGYTF.

The CDR3 sequence: CASRGRRGGFGDEQYF. The chain carries TRBV12-3 or TRBV12-4 and TRBJ2-7; as DNA is missing, the TRBD2 call by TCRdb cannot be tested. The CDR3 runs 16 residues.

The chain joins TRBV7-6 to TRBJ2-5; no DNA is available, so the TRBD1 call from TCRdb remains unchecked. The CDR3 loop spans 15 amino acids. Germline CDR1 reads SGHVS; CDR2 reads FNYEAQ. The CDR3: CASSYNRGREETQYF.

The chain couples TRBV5-4 to TRBJ1-3. The CDR3 consists of 14 residues. Per the germline V gene, CDR1 is SGHNT and CDR2 is YYREEE (reference sequence). CDR3 sequence: CASSLFEAGNTIYF. Full variable domain (remainder filled in from reference TRBV5-4 and TRBJ1-3): ETGVTQSPTHLIKTRGQQVTLRCSSQSGHNTVSWYQQALGQGPQFIFQYYREEENGRGNFPPRFSGLQFPNYSSELNVNALELDDSALYLCASSLFEAGNTIYFGEGSWLTVV.

The chain uses TRBV3-1 and TRBJ2-3; no DNA is available, so the TRBD2 call from TCRdb remains unchecked. Per germline, CDR1 LGHDT and CDR2 YNNKEL (reference sequence). This CDR3 has 12 amino acids. Here the CDR3 reads CASSQDPGLTYF.

This sequence joins TRBV2 and TRBJ1-6; as DNA is missing, the TRBD1 call by TCRdb cannot be tested. Germline assignment: CDR1 SNHLY and CDR2 FYNNEI. The length of the CDR3 is 15 residues. This CDR3 reads CASSHRGREGSPLHF.

This rearrangement joins TRBV20-1 to TRBJ2-7. The CDR3 sequence is 12 residues long. The germline CDR1 and CDR2 sequences are DFQATT and SNEGSKA (reference sequence). CDR3 loop: CSAKLPDCEQYF.

This sequence joins TRBV4-1 and TRBJ1-2; the TCRdb D gene call, TRBD1, has no DNA to confirm it. The CDR3 is 15 residues long. Germline lookup yields CDR1 MGHRA and CDR2 YSYEKL. CDR3 protein: CASSQDQGQGRGYTF.

The chain couples TRBV12-3 or TRBV12-4 to TRBJ1-2. CDR3 length: 13 residues. CDR3 in amino acids: CASSRGGTYGYTF.

CDR3 in amino acids: CASSLNRANTEAFF. The chain is built from TRBV12-3 or TRBV12-4 and TRBJ1-1. The CDR3 contains 14 residues.

The rearrangement links TRBV10-3 to TRBJ1-6; TCRdb picks TRBD1, but there is no DNA to check that call. The CDR3 consists of 14 residues. CDR1 and CDR2 (germline): ENHRY, SYGVKD. The CDR3 sequence: CAISDNGQHSPLHF.